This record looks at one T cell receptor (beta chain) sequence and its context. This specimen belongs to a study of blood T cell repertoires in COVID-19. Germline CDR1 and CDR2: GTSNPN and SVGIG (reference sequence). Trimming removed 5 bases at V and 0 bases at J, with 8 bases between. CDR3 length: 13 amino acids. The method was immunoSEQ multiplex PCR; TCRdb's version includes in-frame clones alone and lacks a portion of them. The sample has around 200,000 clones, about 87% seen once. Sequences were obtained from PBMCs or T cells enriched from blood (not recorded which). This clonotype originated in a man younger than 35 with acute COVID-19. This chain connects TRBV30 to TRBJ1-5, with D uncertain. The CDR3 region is CAWSGYSNQPQHF. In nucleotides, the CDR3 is TGTGCCTGGTCAGGTTATAGCAATCAGCCCCAGCATTTT. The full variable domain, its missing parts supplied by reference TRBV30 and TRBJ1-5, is SQTIHQWPATLVQPVGSPLSLECTVEGTSNPNLYWYRQAAGRGLQLLFYSVGIGQISSEVPQNLSASRPQDRQFILSSKKLLLSDSGFYLCAWSGYSNQPQHFGDGTRLSIL.